This T cell receptor beta chain was sequenced for a study of spatial heterogeneity in lung cancer. Across the study: Combinations of a unique TCR and a UMI were tallied in raw reads, and on average each appeared more than ten times.

TCRdb redid the calling of the 5' RACE reads with MiXCR, one entry per CDR3 protein. The sample shows around 10,000 distinct CDR3 sequences, 5% to 6.5% of them seen only once. Trimming stripped 6 bases from V and 2 bases from J, with 10 bases between. CDR1 is DFQATT, CDR2 SNEGSKA, per germline (reference sequence). The CDR3 extends over 12 amino acids. This clonotype showed up just once. Antigen: not known. Time point here: sample taken at primary tumor resection. Study-level results: Within tumors, counts of expanded alpha and beta TCRs tracked tumor mutation counts.

The chain couples TRBV20-1 to TRBJ2-5, with no clear D. The receptor was isolated from a female donor with early-stage non-small cell lung cancer. The sequencing here drew on lung tumor tissue, taken at surgery. The CDR3 region is CSASTTQETQYF. The CDR3 coding sequence is TGCAGTGCGAGTACTACTCAAGAGACCCAGTACTTC.